These T cell receptor beta chains were read from a single sample in a study of cytomegalovirus exposure and HLA in healthy donors. Sequencing used immunoSEQ multiplex PCR; TCRdb keeps in-frame clones, though not all of them. The data hold around 120,000 clones, with 70% observed a single time. The sample was PBMCs. Source of these receptors: a man in his forties or fifties in good health and CMV-seropositive. CDR3s include the opening cysteine and the closing phenylalanine or tryptophan. The order of the fields is clone size, V gene, D gene, J gene, CDR3 protein, CDR3 DNA. The D gene is left open where the match is weak. The size of a clone is reported for some rows only, either as once, few or many, or as a class for expanded clones.

>NA|TRBV6-1|TRBD1|TRBJ1-4
CASHGTGTEKLFF
TGTGCCAGTCATGGGACAGGGACAGAAAAACTGTTTTTT
>NA|TRBV6-1|NA|TRBJ2-3
CASSAQEWSGTDTQYF
TGTGCCAGCAGTGCTCAGGAATGGTCTGGTACAGATACGCAGTATTTT
>NA|TRBV7-9|NA|TRBJ1-2
CASSLESVGGYTF
TGTGCCAGCAGCTTAGAAAGTGTCGGTGGCTACACCTTC
>NA|TRBV10-2|NA|TRBJ2-7
CASSNGAYEQYF
TGCGCCAGCAGTAACGGAGCCTACGAGCAGTACTTC
>NA|TRBV5-1|TRBD1|TRBJ1-1
CASSPGQANTEAFF
TGCGCCAGCAGCCCTGGACAGGCCAACACTGAAGCTTTCTTT
>once|TRBV7-2|TRBD1|TRBJ1-2
CASSTGTGIGYTF
TGTGCCAGCAGCACCGGGACAGGGATTGGCTACACCTTC
>NA|TRBV29-1|TRBD2|TRBJ2-2
CSVELAGGSGELFF
TGCAGCGTTGAATTAGCGGGAGGATCCGGGGAGCTGTTTTTT
>few|TRBV6-6|TRBD1|TRBJ1-2
CASNPTGGAGDYGYTF
TGTGCCAGCAATCCGACAGGGGGAGCAGGAGACTATGGCTACACCTTC
>NA|TRBV29-1|NA|TRBJ1-3
CSVEDSGTLNRGNTIYF
TGCAGCGTTGAAGATTCTGGGACTCTCAATCGGGGAAACACCATATATTTT
>many|TRBV10-3|NA|TRBJ2-1
CAIVRDTSYNEQFF
TGTGCCATCGTACGGGACACTTCCTACAATGAGCAGTTCTTC
>NA|TRBV5-4|TRBD2|TRBJ2-1
CASSLASGNEQFF
TGTGCCAGCAGCTTGGCTAGCGGCAATGAGCAGTTCTTC
>NA|TRBV6-5|TRBD2|TRBJ2-2
CASSYSTSGSGELFF
TGTGCCAGCAGTTACTCGACTAGCGGGAGCGGGGAGCTGTTTTTT
>NA|TRBV2|NA|TRBJ1-1
CASARAGDTEAFF
TGTGCCAGCGCTCGGGCAGGGGACACTGAAGCTTTCTTT
>NA|TRBV5-1|TRBD2|TRBJ2-2
CASSLRLAVTGELFF
TGCGCCAGCAGCTTGCGCCTAGCGGTGACCGGGGAGCTGTTTTTT
>NA|TRBV7-2|NA|TRBJ2-3
CASSGATDTQYF
TGTGCCAGCAGTGGGGCCACAGATACGCAGTATTTT
>once|TRBV6-5|NA|TRBJ1-4
CASSRDSWANEKLFF
TGTGCCAGCAGTAGAGACAGTTGGGCTAATGAAAAACTGTTTTTT
>NA|TRBV11-2|NA|TRBJ2-3
CASSLVTSPAQADTQYF
TGTGCCAGCAGCTTAGTGACCTCCCCAGCACAGGCAGATACGCAGTATTTT
>once|TRBV6-5|TRBD1|TRBJ2-7
CASSDTGQSYEQYF
TGTGCCAGCAGTGACACGGGACAGTCCTACGAGCAGTACTTC
>NA|TRBV6-6|TRBD1|TRBJ1-4
CASRPRTGGGEKLFF
TGTGCCAGCAGACCGCGGACAGGGGGAGGTGAAAAACTGTTTTTT
>NA|TRBV5-1|TRBD2|TRBJ2-3
CASSSGSTDTQYF
TGCGCCAGCTCTAGCGGAAGCACAGATACGCAGTATTTT
>few|TRBV6-4|NA|TRBJ2-5
CASRTGGFQETQYF
TGTGCCAGCAGAACTGGGGGGTTCCAAGAGACCCAGTACTTC
>NA|TRBV13|TRBD1|TRBJ1-1
CASSLDRGLLAFF
TGTGCCAGCAGCTTAGACAGGGGGCTCCTGGCTTTCTTT
>NA|TRBV9|TRBD1|TRBJ2-1
CASSASGGSDPYNEQFF
TGTGCCAGCAGCGCCTCAGGGGGCAGCGATCCCTACAATGAGCAGTTCTTC
>NA|TRBV19|TRBD1|TRBJ1-5
CASSGTGGRKAQHF
TGTGCCAGTAGCGGGACAGGGGGCCGAAAGGCCCAGCATTTT
>NA|TRBV7-9|NA|TRBJ1-2
CASSLPYQRQENLYGYTF
TGTGCCAGCAGCTTACCCTACCAGCGGCAGGAGAACCTCTATGGCTACACCTTC
>NA|TRBV27|NA|TRBJ1-1
CASSLSGGDTEAFF
TGTGCCAGCAGTTTATCGGGGGGAGACACTGAAGCTTTCTTT
>once|TRBV7-2|TRBD2|TRBJ2-7
CASSGRGSSYEQYF
TGTGCCAGCAGCGGGAGGGGTAGTTCCTACGAGCAGTACTTC
>NA|TRBV2|NA|TRBJ2-1
CASRTDSSANEQFF
TGTGCCAGCAGGACCGACTCGTCGGCGAATGAGCAGTTCTTC
>NA|TRBV27|NA|TRBJ2-5
CASSQFAGSKETQYF
TGTGCCAGCTCACAGTTTGCAGGGTCGAAAGAGACCCAGTACTTC
>NA|TRBV30|NA|TRBJ2-5
CACRDFQETQYF
TGTGCCTGCCGGGACTTCCAGGAGACCCAGTACTTC
>few|TRBV7-3|TRBD1|TRBJ1-2
CASSLGQGEGYTF
TGTGCCAGCAGCTTAGGACAGGGGGAGGGCTACACCTTC
>NA|TRBV7-2|TRBD1|TRBJ2-2
CASSRDRGTGELFF
TGTGCCAGCAGCCGGGACAGGGGCACCGGGGAGCTGTTTTTT
>NA|TRBV30|TRBD2|TRBJ2-1
CAWSVRGLADNEQFF
TGTGCCTGGAGTGTAAGGGGACTAGCCGACAATGAGCAGTTCTTC
>NA|TRBV7-3|TRBD2|TRBJ2-3
CASSTGTSGADTQYF
TGTGCCAGCAGCACCGGGACTAGCGGAGCAGATACGCAGTATTTT
>NA|TRBV6-6|NA|TRBJ2-3
CASRDFTQYF
TGTGCCAGCAGGGACTTTACGCAGTATTTT
>NA|TRBV11-2|TRBD1|TRBJ2-1
CASSLVGDRVMSYNEQFF
TGTGCCAGCAGCTTAGTAGGGGACAGGGTCATGTCCTACAATGAGCAGTTCTTC
>NA|TRBV13|TRBD1|TRBJ2-2
CASILQGGGELFF
TGTGCCAGCATCCTACAGGGGGGCGGGGAGCTGTTTTTT
>NA|TRBV2|NA|TRBJ2-5
CASTIKETQYF
TGTGCCAGCACTATCAAAGAGACCCAGTACTTC
>NA|TRBV2|TRBD1|TRBJ2-1
CASEVRPRTGDNEQFF
TGTGCCAGCGAAGTGAGGCCCCGGACAGGGGACAATGAGCAGTTCTTC
>NA|TRBV29-1|TRBD2|TRBJ2-1
CSVEGSGTYNEQFF
TGCAGCGTTGAAGGTAGCGGGACATACAATGAGCAGTTCTTC
>NA|TRBV15|NA|TRBJ1-1
CATSRVRGDPEAFF
TGTGCCACCAGCAGAGTCCGGGGGGACCCTGAAGCTTTCTTT
>NA|TRBV19|NA|TRBJ2-2
CASSIDDSNTGELFF
TGTGCCAGTAGTATCGATGATAGCAACACCGGGGAGCTGTTTTTT
>NA|TRBV19|TRBD1|TRBJ1-1
CASRGNRGGYTEAFF
TGTGCCAGTAGAGGAAACAGGGGCGGGTACACTGAAGCTTTCTTT
>NA|TRBV5-5|NA|TRBJ1-1
CASSLTGYTEAFF
TGTGCCAGCAGCTTGACAGGGTACACTGAAGCTTTCTTT
>few|TRBV10-3|NA|TRBJ1-2
CAISDSGKGYGYTF
TGTGCCATCAGTGACTCAGGGAAGGGATATGGCTACACCTTC
>NA|TRBV4-1|NA|TRBJ2-7
CASSQGTISGEQYF
TGCGCCAGCAGCCAAGGGACAATCAGCGGGGAGCAGTACTTC
>few|TRBV7-9|TRBD1|TRBJ1-2
CASSLASTGNYGYTF
TGTGCCAGCAGCTTAGCCTCGACAGGGAACTATGGCTACACCTTC
>NA|TRBV5-1|NA|TRBJ2-2
CASSTTGNAGELFF
TGCGCCAGCAGCACAACAGGGAACGCCGGGGAGCTGTTTTTT
>NA|TRBV5-1|TRBD1|TRBJ2-7
CASSTGGSYEQYF
TGCGCCAGCAGCACAGGGGGCTCCTACGAGCAGTACTTC
>NA|TRBV7-8|NA|TRBJ2-3
CASSLGVPRSTDTQYF
TGTGCCAGCAGCTTAGGGGTCCCCAGGTCTACAGATACGCAGTATTTT
>few|TRBV29-1|TRBD2|TRBJ2-2
CSVEPGRETGELFF
TGCAGCGTTGAACCCGGGAGGGAGACCGGGGAGCTGTTTTTT
>NA|TRBV19|TRBD1|TRBJ1-3
CASKGGTASGNTIYF
TGTGCCAGTAAAGGGGGGACAGCCTCTGGAAACACCATATATTTT
>NA|TRBV5-1|NA|TRBJ1-1
CASSFGGGMNTEAFF
TGCGCCAGCAGCTTCGGTGGAGGGATGAACACTGAAGCTTTCTTT